The source of this T cell receptor beta chain is a study of cytomegalovirus exposure and HLA in healthy donors. Study-wide findings and caveats: Within the roughly 120 validation repertoires, first-cohort TCR clusters tended to co-occur, according to a later analysis. Most TCR sequences were uncommon, yet certain public TCRs appeared in many donors. In vitro experiments confirmed that a few CMV-associated chains were specific for CMV antigens. The study designated 150 to 200 TCR beta chains cytomegalovirus-associated.

V dropped 11 bases and J dropped 0 bases, with 7 bases sitting between them. Germline loops: CDR1 WNHNN, CDR2 SYGVQD (reference sequence). The CDR3 spans 12 residues. A note on this clone: Its antigen remains unknown.

Libraries were prepared by immunoSEQ multiplex PCR; TCRdb keeps only in-frame clonotypes and omits some of them. The profile shows about 300,000 clones, around 87% of them singletons. The receptor was isolated from a woman between 18 and 29 years old in good health and CMV-seronegative. V and J are TRBV10-1 and TRBJ2-2; D remains unclear. Sequenced input: PBMCs. In nucleotides, the CDR3 is TGCGCCTCCAGCGCGAACACCGGGGAGCTGTTTTTT. Its translation is CASSANTGELFF.